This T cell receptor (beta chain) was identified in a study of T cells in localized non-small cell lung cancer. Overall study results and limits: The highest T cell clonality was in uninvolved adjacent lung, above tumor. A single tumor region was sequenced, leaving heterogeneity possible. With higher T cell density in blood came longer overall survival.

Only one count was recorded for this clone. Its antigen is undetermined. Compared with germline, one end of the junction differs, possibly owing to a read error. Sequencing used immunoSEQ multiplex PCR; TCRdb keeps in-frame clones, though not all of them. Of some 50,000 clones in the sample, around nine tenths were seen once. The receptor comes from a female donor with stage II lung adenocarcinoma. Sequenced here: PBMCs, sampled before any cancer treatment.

The CDR3 loop is CASSLGSGAQETQYF. The CDR3 bases are TGTGCTAGCAGCTTAGGGTCCGGGGCCCAAGAGACCCAGTACTTC. The chain has TRBV7-7 and TRBJ2-5; D may match TRBD1 or TRBD2 (5 bases each). The germline gives CDR1 SSHAT, CDR2 FNYEAQ (reference sequence). The CDR3 length is 15 residues.